This T cell receptor beta chain was recorded in a study of CD8+CD57+ T cells in acquired aplastic anemia. Study summary: On average, sorted CD4+ and CD8+ cells gave approximately 3 ug of DNA.

Selection for sequencing was limited to patients who had shown CD8+CD57+ cell expansion by flow cytometry. CDR1 is ENHRY, CDR2 SYGVKD, per germline. Germline trimming cut 10 bases from V and 3 bases from J; bases unmatched to any gene: 10. The CDR3 totals 14 residues. Genomic DNA provided the template from which TCR beta VDJ and CDR3 profiles were obtained. TCRdb re-analysed the reads in MiXCR, keeping a single row per CDR3 protein. The repertoire has around 500,000 distinct CDR3 sequences, around a third of them found once; the top ten carry about 0.8%. The rearrangement uses TRBV10-3 and TRBJ2-7, with 9 bases lining up with TRBD1. The sequence came from a human donor with aplastic anemia. Sequenced material: sorted CD4+, CD8+, or CD8+CD57+ T cells (not recorded which) from PBMCs. CDR3 region: CASRGQGRSYEQYF. CDR3 DNA sequence: TGTGCCAGCAGAGGACAGGGGAGAAGCTACGAGCAGTACTTC.